This TCR beta chain appears in the sequencing data of a study of T cell repertoires in cytomegalovirus infection. For this clonotype: Its antigen remains unknown.

The CDR3 spans 15 residues. V was shortened by 6 bases and J by 3 bases, with 17 bases between the two germline ends. Per germline, CDR1 MNHEY and CDR2 SMNVEV (reference sequence). Study-wide points: Dominant in the ex vivo response were TCR beta clonotypes restricted by HLA-C and specific for CMV.

MiXCR, run by TCRdb on the reads, gives a single entry per CDR3 protein. The table lists 550,000 to 700,000 distinct CDR3 sequences, roughly 42% of them singletons. The rearrangement links TRBV27 to TRBJ2-5, with D perhaps TRBD1 or TRBD2 (5 bases each). The source of this sequence is a human donor in good health (CMV status not recorded). Some clones in this sample may be carry-over from other donors' samples. The sequencing used cultured PBMCs, collected from culture after CMV antigen stimulation. CDR3 loop: CASSPFGTPKETQYF. CDR3 DNA sequence: TGTGCCAGCAGCCCATTCGGGACCCCTAAAGAGACCCAGTACTTC.